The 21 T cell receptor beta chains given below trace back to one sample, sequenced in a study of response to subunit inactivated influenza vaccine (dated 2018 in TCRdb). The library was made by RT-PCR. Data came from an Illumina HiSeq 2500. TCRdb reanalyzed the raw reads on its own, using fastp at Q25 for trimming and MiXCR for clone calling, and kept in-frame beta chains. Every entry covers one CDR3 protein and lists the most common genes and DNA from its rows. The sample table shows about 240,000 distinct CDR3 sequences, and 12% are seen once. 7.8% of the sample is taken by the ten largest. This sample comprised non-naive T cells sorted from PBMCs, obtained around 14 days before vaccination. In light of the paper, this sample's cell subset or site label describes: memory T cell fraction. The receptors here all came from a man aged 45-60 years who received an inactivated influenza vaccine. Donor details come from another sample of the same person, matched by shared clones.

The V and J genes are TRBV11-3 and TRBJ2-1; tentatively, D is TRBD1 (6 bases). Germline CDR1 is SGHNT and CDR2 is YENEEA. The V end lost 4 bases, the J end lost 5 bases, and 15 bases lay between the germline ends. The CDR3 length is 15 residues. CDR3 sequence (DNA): TGTGCCAGCAGCTCAGGGGCAGGTCTGGACAATGAGCAGTTCTTC. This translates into CASSSGAGLDNEQFF.

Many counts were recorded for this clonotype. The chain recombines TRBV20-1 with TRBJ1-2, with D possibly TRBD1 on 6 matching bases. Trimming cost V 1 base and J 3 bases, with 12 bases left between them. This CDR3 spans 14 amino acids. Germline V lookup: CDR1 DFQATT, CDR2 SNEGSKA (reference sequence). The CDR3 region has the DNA TGCAGTGCTAGAGTGGGGGGGGCATACTATGGCTACACCTTC. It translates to CSARVGGAYYGYTF.

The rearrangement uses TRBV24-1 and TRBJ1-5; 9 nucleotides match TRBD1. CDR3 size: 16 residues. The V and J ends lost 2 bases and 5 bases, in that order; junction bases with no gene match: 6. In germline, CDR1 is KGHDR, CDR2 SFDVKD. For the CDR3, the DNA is TGTGCCACCAGTGATTCTGACGGGACAGGGTATCAGCCCCAGCATTTT. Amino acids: CATSDSDGTGYQPQHF.

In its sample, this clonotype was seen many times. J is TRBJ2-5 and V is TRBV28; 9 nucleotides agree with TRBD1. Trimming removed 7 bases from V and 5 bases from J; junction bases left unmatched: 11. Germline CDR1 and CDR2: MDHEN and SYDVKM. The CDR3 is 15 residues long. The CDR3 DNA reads TGTGCCAGCACCGAGGACAGGGGTATTTTCGAGACCCAGTACTTC. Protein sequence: CASTEDRGIFETQYF.

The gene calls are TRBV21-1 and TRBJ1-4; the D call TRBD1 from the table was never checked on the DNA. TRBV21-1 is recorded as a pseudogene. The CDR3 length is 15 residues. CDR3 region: CASSKARVRDEKLFF. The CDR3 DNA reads TGTGCCAGCAGCAAAGCCCGGGTACGAGATGAAAAACTGTTTTTT.

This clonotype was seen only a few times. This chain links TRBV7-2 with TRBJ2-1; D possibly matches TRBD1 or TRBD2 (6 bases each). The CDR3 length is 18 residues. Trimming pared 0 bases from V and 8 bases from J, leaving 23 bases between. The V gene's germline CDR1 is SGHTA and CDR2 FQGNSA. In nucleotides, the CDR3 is TGTGCCAGCAGCTTAGCGGGGGCTAGCGTTAGAGGGCCGTATGAGCAGTTCTTC. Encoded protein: CASSLAGASVRGPYEQFF.

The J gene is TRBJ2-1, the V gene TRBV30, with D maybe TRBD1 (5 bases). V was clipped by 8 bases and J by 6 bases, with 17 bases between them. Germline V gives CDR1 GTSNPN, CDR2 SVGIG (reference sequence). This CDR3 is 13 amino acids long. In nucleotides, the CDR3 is TGTGCCAGGAATTTGGGGCCTGGCAATGAGCAGTTCTTC. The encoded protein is CARNLGPGNEQFF.

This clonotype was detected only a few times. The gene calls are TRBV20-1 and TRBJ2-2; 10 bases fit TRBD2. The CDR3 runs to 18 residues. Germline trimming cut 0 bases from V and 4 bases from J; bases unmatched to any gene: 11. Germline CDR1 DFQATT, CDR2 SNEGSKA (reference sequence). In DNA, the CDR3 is TGCAGTGCTAGAGATGAAGTAGCGGGGGGTCGGATCACCGGGGAGCTGTTTTTT. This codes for CSARDEVAGGRITGELFF.

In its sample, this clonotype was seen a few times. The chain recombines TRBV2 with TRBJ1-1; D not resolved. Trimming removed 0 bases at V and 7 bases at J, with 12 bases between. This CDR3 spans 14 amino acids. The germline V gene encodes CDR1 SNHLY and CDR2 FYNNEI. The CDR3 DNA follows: TGTGCCAGCAGTGAAGCGGGCAGGAAGATTGAAGCTTTCTTT. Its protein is CASSEAGRKIEAFF.

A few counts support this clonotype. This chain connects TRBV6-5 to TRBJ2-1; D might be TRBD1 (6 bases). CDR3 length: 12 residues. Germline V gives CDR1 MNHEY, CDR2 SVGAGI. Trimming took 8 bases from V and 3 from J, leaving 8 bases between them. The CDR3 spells CASGQIYNEQFF. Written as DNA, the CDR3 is TGTGCCAGCGGACAGATCTACAATGAGCAGTTCTTC.

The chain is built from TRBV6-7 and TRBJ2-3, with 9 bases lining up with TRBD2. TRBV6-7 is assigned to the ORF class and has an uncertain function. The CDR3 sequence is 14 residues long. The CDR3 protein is CLLGSGGRGDTQYF. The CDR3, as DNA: TGTTTACTGGGTAGCGGGGGTCGAGGAGATACGCAGTATTTT.

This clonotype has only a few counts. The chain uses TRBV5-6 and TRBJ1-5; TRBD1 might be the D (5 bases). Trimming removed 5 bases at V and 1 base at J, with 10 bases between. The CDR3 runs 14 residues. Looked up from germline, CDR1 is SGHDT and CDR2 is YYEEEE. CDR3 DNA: TGTGCCAGCAGTGAGGGACCCAGCAATCAGCCCCAGCATTTT. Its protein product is CASSEGPSNQPQHF.

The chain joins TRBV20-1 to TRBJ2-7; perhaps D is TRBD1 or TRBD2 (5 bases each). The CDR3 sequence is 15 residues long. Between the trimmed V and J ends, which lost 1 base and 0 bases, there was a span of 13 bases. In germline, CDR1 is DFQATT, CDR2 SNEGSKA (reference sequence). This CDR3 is CSARGGTLSSYEQYF. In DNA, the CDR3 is TGCAGTGCTAGAGGGGGGACGCTCAGCTCCTACGAGCAGTACTTC.

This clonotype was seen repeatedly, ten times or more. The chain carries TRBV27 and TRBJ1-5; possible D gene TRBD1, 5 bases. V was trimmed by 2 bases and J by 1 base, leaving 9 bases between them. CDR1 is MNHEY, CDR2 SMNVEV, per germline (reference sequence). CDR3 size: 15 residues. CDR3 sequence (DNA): TGTGCCAGCAGTTTAGGGCAGGGCAGCAATCAGCCCCAGCATTTT. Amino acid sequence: CASSLGQGSNQPQHF.

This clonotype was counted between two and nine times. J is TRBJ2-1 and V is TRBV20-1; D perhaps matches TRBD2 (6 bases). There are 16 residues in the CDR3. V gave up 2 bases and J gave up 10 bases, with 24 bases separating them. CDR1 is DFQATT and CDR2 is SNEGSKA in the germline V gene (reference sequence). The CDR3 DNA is TGCAGTGCTAGAATGCGGACCGGGAGCCCGCTTTGGGAGCAGTTCTTC. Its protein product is CSARMRTGSPLWEQFF.

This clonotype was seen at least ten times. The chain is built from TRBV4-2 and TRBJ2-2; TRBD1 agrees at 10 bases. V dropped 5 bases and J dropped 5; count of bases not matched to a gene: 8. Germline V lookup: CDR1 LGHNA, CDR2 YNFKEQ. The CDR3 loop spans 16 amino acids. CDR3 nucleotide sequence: TGTGCCAGCAGCGCCCCTTGGACAGGGGGGACCGGGGAGCTGTTTTTT. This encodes CASSAPWTGGTGELFF.

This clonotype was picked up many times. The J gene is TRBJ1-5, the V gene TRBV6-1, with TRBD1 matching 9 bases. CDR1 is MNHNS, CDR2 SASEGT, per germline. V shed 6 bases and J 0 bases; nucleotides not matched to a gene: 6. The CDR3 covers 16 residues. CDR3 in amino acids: CASSRGTGFSNQPQHF. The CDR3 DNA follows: TGTGCCAGCAGCCGCGGGACAGGGTTTAGCAATCAGCCCCAGCATTTT.

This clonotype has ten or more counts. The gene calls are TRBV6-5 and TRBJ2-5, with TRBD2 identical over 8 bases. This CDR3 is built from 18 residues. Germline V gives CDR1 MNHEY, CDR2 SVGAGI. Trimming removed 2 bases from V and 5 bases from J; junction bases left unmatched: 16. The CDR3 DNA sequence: TGTGCCAGCAGTTACGGTGGTGGTTGGGCGGGGGGCCGGGAGACCCAGTACTTC. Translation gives CASSYGGGWAGGRETQYF.

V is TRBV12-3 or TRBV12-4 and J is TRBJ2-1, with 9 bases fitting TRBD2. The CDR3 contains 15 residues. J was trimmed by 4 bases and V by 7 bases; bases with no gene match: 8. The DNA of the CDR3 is TGTGCCAGCAAAGGGGCTAGCGGGAAATACAATGAGCAGTTCTTC. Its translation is CASKGASGKYNEQFF.

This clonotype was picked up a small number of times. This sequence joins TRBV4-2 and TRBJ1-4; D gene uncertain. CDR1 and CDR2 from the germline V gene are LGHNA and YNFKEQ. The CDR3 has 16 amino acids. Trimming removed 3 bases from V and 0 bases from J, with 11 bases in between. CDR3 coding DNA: TGTGCCAGCAGCCACCAAAGGGTAGCAACTAATGAAAAACTGTTTTTT. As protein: CASSHQRVATNEKLFF.

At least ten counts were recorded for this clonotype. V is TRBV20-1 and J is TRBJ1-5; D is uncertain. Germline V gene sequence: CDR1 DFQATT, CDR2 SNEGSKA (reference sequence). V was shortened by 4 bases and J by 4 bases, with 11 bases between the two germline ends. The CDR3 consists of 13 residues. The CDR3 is CSAIVGSNQPQHF. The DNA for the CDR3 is TGCAGTGCTATCGTGGGGTCTAATCAGCCCCAGCATTTT.